Given below is one TCR beta chain in context. Its specificity is unknown. Using a J-beta primer mix together with a sample-barcoded 5' primer, a second PCR was run for about 6 to 11 cycles. Every individual sample yielded 3 million or more paired-end reads (each containing CDR3). Each CDR3 protein is one row after TCRdb ran MiXCR on the 5' RACE reads. The sample includes roughly 860,000 distinct CDR3 sequences, around two thirds of them seen just once. This record belongs to a study of blood T cells in healthy people across ages. Study-wide results and caveats: Strong correlation existed between TCR beta diversity and naive T cell percentage.

V was trimmed by 2 bases and J by 7 bases, leaving 14 bases between them. The germline gives CDR1 MNHEY, CDR2 SVGAGI. There are 15 residues in the CDR3. What was sequenced was blood. This chain connects TRBV6-5 to TRBJ1-4; perhaps TRBD1 as D (5 bases). This receptor was taken from a young man in good health. The CDR3 spells CASSYERGGFEKLFF. CDR3 sequence (DNA): TGTGCCAGCAGTTACGAGAGGGGAGGGTTTGAAAAACTGTTTTTT.